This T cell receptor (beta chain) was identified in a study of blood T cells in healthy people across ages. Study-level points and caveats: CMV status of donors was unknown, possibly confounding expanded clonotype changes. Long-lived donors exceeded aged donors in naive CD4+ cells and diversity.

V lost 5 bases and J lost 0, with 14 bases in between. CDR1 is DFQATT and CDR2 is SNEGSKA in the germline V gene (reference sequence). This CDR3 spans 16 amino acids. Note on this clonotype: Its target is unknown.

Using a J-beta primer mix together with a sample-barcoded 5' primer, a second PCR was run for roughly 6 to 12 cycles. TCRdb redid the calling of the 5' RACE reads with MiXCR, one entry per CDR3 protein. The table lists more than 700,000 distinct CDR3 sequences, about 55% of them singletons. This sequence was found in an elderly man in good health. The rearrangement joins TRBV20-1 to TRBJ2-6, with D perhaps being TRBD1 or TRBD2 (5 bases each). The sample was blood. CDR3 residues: CSAPQGRSSGANVLTF. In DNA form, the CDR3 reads TGCAGTGCTCCCCAGGGACGAAGCTCTGGGGCCAACGTCCTGACTTTC.